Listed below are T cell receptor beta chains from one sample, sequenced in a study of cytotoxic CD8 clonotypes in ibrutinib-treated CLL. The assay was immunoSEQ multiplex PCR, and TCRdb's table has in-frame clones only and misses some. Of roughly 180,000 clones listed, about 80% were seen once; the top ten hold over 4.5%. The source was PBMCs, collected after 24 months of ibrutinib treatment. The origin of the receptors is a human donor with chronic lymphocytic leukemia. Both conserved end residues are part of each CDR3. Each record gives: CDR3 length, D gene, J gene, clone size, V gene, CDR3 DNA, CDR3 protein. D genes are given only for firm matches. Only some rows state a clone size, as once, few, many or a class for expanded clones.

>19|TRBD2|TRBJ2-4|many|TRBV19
TGTGCCAGTAGACCCTCGGGACTAGCGGGAGGGCTAGCCAAAAACATTCAGTACTTC
CASRPSGLAGGLAKNIQYF
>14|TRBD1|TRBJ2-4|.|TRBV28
TGTGCCAGCAGCCCGGGACAGCTCAAAAACATTCAGTACTTC
CASSPGQLKNIQYF
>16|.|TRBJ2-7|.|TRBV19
TGTGCCAGTAGTAACCAACGGACGGTCAGCTCCTACGAGCAGTACTTC
CASSNQRTVSSYEQYF
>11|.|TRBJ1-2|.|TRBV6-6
TGTGCCAGCAGCGACAGATATGGCTACACCTTC
CASSDRYGYTF
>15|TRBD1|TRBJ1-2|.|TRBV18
TGTGCCAGCTCACGAGACAGGGAAAGGGGCTATGGCTACACCTTC
CASSRDRERGYGYTF
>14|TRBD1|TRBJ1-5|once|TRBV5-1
TGCGCCAGCAGCATTACAGGGGGCAACCAGCCCCAGCATTTT
CASSITGGNQPQHF
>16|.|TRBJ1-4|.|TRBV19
TGTGCCAGTAGTCGTGTAGGGAGCGGAATTAATGAAAAACTGTTTTTT
CASSRVGSGINEKLFF
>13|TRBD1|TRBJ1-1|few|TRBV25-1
TGTGCCAGCATGACAGGGGTGAACACTGAAGCTTTCTTT
CASMTGVNTEAFF
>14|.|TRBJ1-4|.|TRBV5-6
TGTGCCAGCAGCTTGGTACGAGCTTCTAGAAAACTGTTTTTT
CASSLVRASRKLFF
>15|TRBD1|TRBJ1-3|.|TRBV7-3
TGTGCCAGCAGCTGGGCAGGGACAGCTGGAAACACCATATATTTT
CASSWAGTAGNTIYF
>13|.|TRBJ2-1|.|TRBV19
TGTGCCAGTAGTACTAGCTCCTACAATGAGCAGTTCTTC
CASSTSSYNEQFF
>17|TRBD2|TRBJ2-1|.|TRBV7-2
TGTGCCAGCAGTCTCCTTTCCGGGACTAGCGCACTTAATGAGCAGTTCTTC
CASSLLSGTSALNEQFF
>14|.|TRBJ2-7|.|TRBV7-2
TGTGCCAGCAGCTTAGCACCAGATTCCTACGAGCAGTACTTC
CASSLAPDSYEQYF
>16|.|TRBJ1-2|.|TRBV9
TGTGCCAGCAGCGTAGTTGGGGGACCCGCCGCCTATGGCTACACCTTC
CASSVVGGPAAYGYTF
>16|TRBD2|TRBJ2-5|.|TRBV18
TGTGCCAGCTCACCCTGGGCTAGCGGGAGGAAAGAGACCCAGTACTTC
CASSPWASGRKETQYF
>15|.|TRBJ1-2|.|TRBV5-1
TGCGCCAGCAGCTTCCGAAGCAGGGGCGGCTATGGCTACACCTTC
CASSFRSRGGYGYTF
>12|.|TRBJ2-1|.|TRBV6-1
TGTGCCAGCAGTGAAATAGGACAGAAGCAGTTCTTC
CASSEIGQKQFF
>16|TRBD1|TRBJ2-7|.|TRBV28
TGTGCCAGCAGTGTCTCTCCAGGGGGCGATCCCTACGAGCAGTACTTC
CASSVSPGGDPYEQYF
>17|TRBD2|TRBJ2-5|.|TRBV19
TGTGCCAGTAGTACCTTGAGAAGGACTAGCGGTCAAGAGACCCAGTACTTC
CASSTLRRTSGQETQYF
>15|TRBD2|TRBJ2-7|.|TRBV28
TGTGCCAGCAGTTTATTAGGGACTAGTTCATACGAGCAGTACTTC
CASSLLGTSSYEQYF
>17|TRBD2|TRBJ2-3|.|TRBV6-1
TGTGCCAGCAGTGGGGGTTGGGTAGCGGGAAGCACAGATACGCAGTATTTT
CASSGGWVAGSTDTQYF
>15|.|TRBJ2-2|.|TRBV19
TGTGCCAGTAGTACTCCGGGACAACCAACCGGGGAGCTGTTTTTT
CASSTPGQPTGELFF
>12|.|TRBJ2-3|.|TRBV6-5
TGTGCCAGCCAGACAGACACAGATACGCAGTATTTT
CASQTDTDTQYF
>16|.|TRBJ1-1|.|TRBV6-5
TGTGCCAGCAGTTACCGGGGGGATGGGCGGGCCACTGAAGCTTTCTTT
CASSYRGDGRATEAFF
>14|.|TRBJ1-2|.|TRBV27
TGTGCCAGCAGTCCGGGACCAAGTATAAGGGGCTACACCTTC
CASSPGPSIRGYTF
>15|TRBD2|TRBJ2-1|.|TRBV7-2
TGTGCCAGCAGCTTAGAGGGGACAATTAGCGGGAAACAGTTCTTC
CASSLEGTISGKQFF
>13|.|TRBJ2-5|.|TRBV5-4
TGTGCCAGCAGCCCCGACCGGTCGGAGACCCAGTACTTC
CASSPDRSETQYF
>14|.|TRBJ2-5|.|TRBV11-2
TGTGCCAGCAGCTTAAGAGGGGGGCAAGAGACCCAGTACTTC
CASSLRGGQETQYF
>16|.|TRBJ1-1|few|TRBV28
TGTGCCAGCAGCCTAGGCCCGGGGCGCTTGAACACTGAAGCTTTCTTT
CASSLGPGRLNTEAFF